This TCR beta chain was obtained from a study of CD8 T cells in Susac syndrome. The CDR3 consists of 14 residues. V was shortened by 4 bases and J by 2 bases, with 12 bases between the two germline ends. Germline loops: CDR1 SGDLS, CDR2 YYNGEE. Sequencing targeted TCR beta in T cells from blood (CD8+ and CD4+). Fulfillment of recently defined diagnostic criteria for definite or probable disease was shown by the patients with Susac syndrome. An input of about 0.5 to 1 ug of RNA was subjected to reverse transcription using random hexamers. Amplification of TCR beta CDR3 was carried out by immunoSEQ multiplex PCR, which covered 54 Vbeta and 13 Jbeta segments. From the immunoSEQ multiplex PCR reads, TCRdb called clonotypes with MiXCR, one entry per CDR3 protein. The sample shows more than 150,000 distinct CDR3 sequences, 95% to 96% of them seen only once.

Material for sequencing was CD4+ T cells from PBMCs. This TCR was recovered from a human donor with Susac syndrome. J is TRBJ1-1 and V is TRBV9; D might be TRBD1 (5 bases). CDR3 amino acids: CASSLLTENTEAFF. CDR3 DNA sequence: TGTGCCAGCAGCCTCCTGACAGAAAACACTGAAGCTTTCTTT.